This TCR beta chain is drawn from a study of OX40 agonist ivuxolimab in advanced cancers. Study as a whole: Patients treated during dose escalation were battling hepatocellular carcinoma, melanoma, renal cell or head and neck cancer. Therapy given before enrollment (anti-PD-1, anti-PD-L1 or anti-CTLA-4) was allowed, and 40% to 45% had some. Partial response was recorded in three patients: one hepatocellular carcinoma and two cutaneous melanoma cases.

Germline values: CDR1 MGHRA, CDR2 YSYEKL. The CDR3 extends over 17 amino acids. V was cut by 3 bases and J by 2 bases, with 18 bases left in between. Generated by immunoSEQ multiplex PCR, the TCRdb table keeps only in-frame clones and is missing some. Of some 76,000 clones in the sample, 93% were seen once. The clonotype originates from an adult with an advanced solid tumor such as melanoma, head and neck, liver or kidney cancer. This chain joins TRBV4-1 and TRBJ2-3, with a possible D match to TRBD1 (6 bases). The sequencing here drew on CD4+ or CD8+ T cells sorted from blood, taken in a trial of the OX40 agonist ivuxolimab. CDR3 amino acids: CASSHRVGATYTDTQYF. CDR3 nucleotide sequence: TGCGCCAGCAGCCATCGGGTGGGGGCGACCTACACAGATACGCAGTATTTT.